The 11 T cell receptor beta chains given below trace back to one sample, sequenced in a study of PD-1 blockade in classical Hodgkin lymphoma. The data were produced by immunoSEQ multiplex PCR, yet TCRdb's version contains in-frame clones alone and is incomplete. The sample includes roughly 61,000 clones, around 93% of them seen just once. Every one of the patients relapsed after autologous stem cell transplantation (brentuximab vedotin exposure was variable). The sequences come from peripheral blood mononuclear cells (PBMCs), collected before the second cycle of nivolumab. The receptors were gathered from a human donor with classical Hodgkin lymphoma.

The CDR3 reads CASSPQQENTEAFF. DNA for the CDR3: TGCGCCAGCAGCCCTCAGCAAGAGAACACTGAAGCTTTCTTT. The V and J genes are TRBV5-1 and TRBJ1-1; D not certain. V lost 4 bases and J lost 1, with 11 bases in between. Per the germline V gene, CDR1 is SGHRS and CDR2 is YFSETQ. CDR3 length equals 14 residues.

This clone has only one observation. The chain recombines TRBV5-4 with TRBJ1-1; TRBD1 might be the D (5 bases). V was shortened by 2 bases and J by 3 bases, with 8 bases between the two germline ends. This CDR3 spans 13 amino acids. Germline V CDR1 and CDR2: SGHNT, YYREEE (reference sequence). CDR3 DNA: TGTGCCAGCAGCTTCCAAGGGGACACTGAAGCTTTCTTT. This translates into CASSFQGDTEAFF.

Only one count was recorded for this clone. The chain joins TRBV9 to TRBJ1-2; D call uncertain. The germline V and J ends were trimmed by 9 bases and 1 base, with 7 bases remaining between them. CDR3 size: 11 residues. Germline CDR1 reads SGDLS; CDR2 reads YYNGEE. The CDR3 DNA follows: TGTGCCACCCACGGTAACTATGGCTACACCTTC. This translates into CATHGNYGYTF.

The chain is built from TRBV14 and TRBJ1-2; tentatively, D is TRBD1 (6 bases). The CDR3 length is 15 residues. Germline V gene sequence: CDR1 SGHDN, CDR2 FVKESK. Trimming took 0 bases from V and 4 from J, leaving 12 bases between them. The DNA of the CDR3 is TGTGCCAGCAGCCAAGACCACAGGGCGAGCTATGGCTACACCTTC. Amino acids: CASSQDHRASYGYTF.

The chain carries TRBV6-5 and TRBJ2-7; 12 nucleotides match TRBD2. CDR1 is MNHEY, CDR2 SVGAGI, per germline. Trimming cost V 6 bases and J 4 bases; bases outside gene matches: 4. The CDR3 covers 14 residues. The CDR3 region is CASRPSGGVYEQYF. The CDR3 nucleotides read TGTGCCAGCAGACCTAGCGGGGGGGTTTACGAGCAGTACTTC.

The chain recombines TRBV19 with TRBJ1-5, with 8 positions matching TRBD1. The CDR3 is 16 amino acids. Germline V lookup: CDR1 LNHDA, CDR2 SQIVND (reference sequence). Germline trimming cut 3 bases from V and 4 bases from J; bases unmatched to any gene: 8. CDR3 DNA: TGTGCCAGTAGTATGCCCTCGGGACAGGATAATCAGCCCCAGCATTTT. This codes for CASSMPSGQDNQPQHF.

This chain uses TRBV7-9 with TRBJ2-2; tentatively, D is TRBD2 (6 bases). Germline V CDR1 and CDR2: SEHNR, FQNEAQ (reference sequence). This CDR3 contains 15 residues. The germline V and J ends were trimmed by 3 bases and 4 bases, with 12 bases remaining between them. The CDR3 is CASSFLEGVTGELFF. The CDR3 region has the DNA TGTGCCAGCAGCTTTCTGGAGGGTGTCACCGGGGAGCTGTTTTTT.

This clone is a singleton in its sample. The V gene is TRBV10-2, the J gene TRBJ2-7; D gene ambiguous. The ends were cut back, 3 bases at V and 3 bases at J, with 9 bases in the middle. The CDR3 runs to 13 residues. Germline assignment: CDR1 WSHSY and CDR2 SAAADI. The CDR3 is CASSDSANYEQYF. The CDR3 DNA reads TGCGCCAGCAGTGACAGCGCCAACTACGAGCAGTACTTC.

The V call is TRBV27, the J call TRBJ2-2, with 10 bases that match TRBD2. V was clipped by 3 bases and J by 4 bases; unmatched bases: 2. This CDR3 region has 15 residues. Germline CDR1 and CDR2: MNHEY and SMNVEV (reference sequence). CDR3 coding DNA: TGTGCCAGCAGTTTTGTAGCGGGAGGCACCGGGGAGCTGTTTTTT. Protein product: CASSFVAGGTGELFF.

This chain links TRBV9 with TRBJ1-6, with 12 bases matching TRBD1. The germline gives CDR1 SGDLS, CDR2 YYNGEE. The CDR3 has 18 amino acids. V was pared by 3 bases and J by 5 bases, with 9 bases of the junction left unmatched. Here the CDR3 reads CASSDGPGQGAHNSPLHF. The CDR3 nucleotides are TGTGCCAGCAGCGACGGGCCGGGACAGGGGGCGCATAATTCACCCCTCCACTTT. Supplemented by reference TRBV9 and TRBJ1-6, the full variable domain reads DSGVTQTPKHLITATGQRVTLRCSPRSGDLSVYWYQQSLDQGLQFLIQYYNGEERAKGNILERFSAQQFPDLHSELNLSSLELGDSALYFCASSDGPGQGAHNSPLHFGNGTRLTVT.

V is TRBV7-2 and J is TRBJ2-3, with D possibly matching TRBD2 (6 bases). Germline V CDR1 and CDR2: SGHTA, FQGNSA. The CDR3 is 15 amino acids. The ends were cut back, 4 bases at V and 2 bases at J, with 13 bases in the middle. In DNA form, the CDR3 reads TGTGCCAGCAGCTCGACCGGGACTGACACAGATACGCAGTATTTT. Amino acids: CASSSTGTDTDTQYF.